Presented here are 19 T cell receptor beta chains from one specimen sequenced in a study of OX40 agonist ivuxolimab in advanced cancers. Sequencing was performed with immunoSEQ multiplex PCR; in TCRdb, only in-frame clones are kept and a portion is missing. The sample consists of about 76,000 clones, more than 75% of them appearing once. The sequences come from CD4+ or CD8+ T cells sorted from blood, collected in a trial of the OX40 agonist ivuxolimab. The origin of the receptors is an adult with an advanced solid tumor such as melanoma, head and neck, liver or kidney cancer.

J is TRBJ2-2 and V is TRBV5-6, with 9 bases fitting TRBD2. From germline, CDR1 is SGHDT and CDR2 YYEEEE. Germline trimming cut 0 bases from V and 0 bases from J; bases unmatched to any gene: 6. CDR3 size: 18 residues. The CDR3 DNA reads TGTGCCAGCAGCTTGGGGGGACTAGCACGCGCGAACACCGGGGAGCTGTTTTTT. Translation: CASSLGGLARANTGELFF.

The J gene is TRBJ1-1, the V gene TRBV4-2, with 7 bases aligning to TRBD1. Germline V lookup: CDR1 LGHNA, CDR2 YNFKEQ. CDR3 length: 18 residues. V lost 3 bases, J lost 0 bases, and 13 bases stayed unmatched. CDR3 DNA sequence: TGTGCCAGCAGCCACGGGCGGACAGGCGCCACGATGAACACTGAAGCTTTCTTT. Its translation is CASSHGRTGATMNTEAFF.

This chain joins TRBV11-2 and TRBJ1-2, with D possibly TRBD1 on 5 matching bases. Looked up from germline, CDR1 is SGHAT and CDR2 is FQNNGV. Trimming shortened V by 2 bases and J by 7 bases, and 14 bases separated the two germline ends. The CDR3 runs 14 residues. CDR3 nucleotide sequence: TGTGCCAGCAGCTTATGGCAGGGCCTCGGTGGCTACACCTTC. Translated: CASSLWQGLGGYTF.

The rearrangement links TRBV11-2 to TRBJ2-7; D is undetermined. Germline values: CDR1 SGHAT, CDR2 FQNNGV. The CDR3 is made up of 15 amino acids. V lost 5 bases to trimming and J lost 6 bases, with 20 bases between them. CDR3 DNA: TGTGCCAGCAGCAATGCGCGTGGTAGCACCCGCGAGCAGTACTTC. Translating it yields CASSNARGSTREQYF.

The rearrangement joins TRBV5-6 to TRBJ2-7; D is ambiguous. CDR3 size: 15 residues. Germline CDR1 is SGHDT and CDR2 is YYEEEE. Between the trimmed V and J ends, which lost 0 bases and 0 bases, there was a span of 10 bases. CDR3 in amino acids: CASSLDPGSSYEQYF. CDR3 nucleotides: TGTGCCAGCAGCTTGGATCCAGGTAGCTCCTACGAGCAGTACTTC.

The genes are TRBV4-1 and TRBJ1-2; a weak D match, TRBD1 (5 bases). Per the germline V gene, CDR1 is MGHRA and CDR2 is YSYEKL. The CDR3 totals 16 residues. V shed 4 bases and J shed 0 bases, with 15 bases lying between them. The CDR3 region has the DNA TGCGCCAGCAGCCGCAGGGTTTTACTGGCTAACTATGGCTACACCTTC. Protein sequence: CASSRRVLLANYGYTF.

The chain joins TRBV7-2 to TRBJ2-5; either TRBD1 or TRBD2 may supply D (6 bases each). This CDR3 is built from 14 residues. Trimming left V 4 bases short and J 5 bases short, with 14 bases between. Germline-derived CDR1 and CDR2 are SGHTA and FQGNSA. For the CDR3, the DNA is TGTGCCAGCAGCTATCTGGGGGGCCCGGAGACCCAGTACTTC. Residues: CASSYLGGPETQYF. Together with reference TRBV7-2 and TRBJ2-5, the CDR3 gives the full variable domain: GAGVSQSPSNKVTEKGKDVELRCDPISGHTALYWYRQSLGQGLEFLIYFQGNSAPDKSGLPSDRFSAERTGGSVSTLTIQRTQQEDSAVYLCASSYLGGPETQYFGPGTRLLVL.

CDR3 sequence reads: CASSTGTGKKAGEQYF. DNA of the CDR3: TGTGCCAGCAGCACGGGGACAGGGAAAAAAGCGGGGGAGCAGTACTTC. The chain has TRBV5-4 and TRBJ2-7, with TRBD1 matching 9 bases. V was clipped by 4 bases and J by 7 bases; unmatched bases: 15. Per the germline V gene, CDR1 is SGHNT and CDR2 is YYREEE (reference sequence). The CDR3 runs to 16 residues.

The rearrangement uses TRBV28 and TRBJ2-1, with D hard to call. The CDR3 covers 13 residues. Trimming stripped 7 bases from V and 1 base from J, with 8 bases between. The germline V gene has CDR1 MDHEN and CDR2 SYDVKM. The CDR3 loop is CASTGRSYNEQFF. In DNA, the CDR3 is TGTGCCAGCACTGGCAGGTCCTACAATGAGCAGTTCTTC.

This chain joins TRBV5-1 and TRBJ2-5, with D uncertain. The CDR3 sequence is 14 residues long. Germline loops: CDR1 SGHRS, CDR2 YFSETQ. The V and J ends lost 4 bases and 5 bases respectively, with 15 bases between them. CDR3 region: CASSQQPSRETQYF. CDR3 bases: TGCGCCAGCAGCCAACAGCCTTCCCGGGAGACCCAGTACTTC. The complete variable domain, with remaining parts taken from reference TRBV5-1 and TRBJ2-5, reads KAGVTQTPRYLIKTRGQQVTLSCSPISGHRSVSWYQQTPGQGLQFLFEYFSETQRNKGNFPGRFSGRQFSNSRSEMNVSTLELGDSALYLCASSQQPSRETQYFGPGTRLLVL.

The genes are TRBV2 and TRBJ2-5; 12 bases agree with TRBD2. Germline values: CDR1 SNHLY, CDR2 FYNNEI. The CDR3 consists of 14 residues. The V gene end was trimmed by 5 bases and the J gene end by 5 bases; junction bases not matched to a gene: 3. This CDR3 is CASSSSGRAETQYF. The CDR3 DNA sequence: TGTGCCAGCAGTTCTAGCGGGAGGGCGGAGACCCAGTACTTC.

The chain combines TRBV6-1 with TRBJ2-5; 9 positions agree with TRBD1. CDR1 and CDR2 from the germline V gene are MNHNS and SASEGT. This CDR3 is built from 14 residues. The V and J ends lost 5 bases and 5 bases, in that order; junction bases with no gene match: 6. The CDR3 sequence is CASSSDRGGETQYF. The CDR3 DNA reads as TGTGCCAGCAGTTCCGACAGGGGGGGGGAGACCCAGTACTTC.

The J gene is TRBJ1-5, the V gene TRBV28; possibly TRBD1 for D (5 bases). V was shortened by 8 bases and J by 0 bases, with 20 bases between the two germline ends. Germline V lookup: CDR1 MDHEN, CDR2 SYDVKM. The CDR3 length is 17 residues. The CDR3 DNA sequence: TGTGCCAGCCGTCCTGGGTGGGGCAGATCTAGCAATCAGCCCCAGCATTTT. Translating it yields CASRPGWGRSSNQPQHF.

A word on this clone: Different DNA sequences within this sample yield the same CDR3. The V and J genes are TRBV5-1 and TRBJ2-6, with D unresolved. Trimming left V 0 bases short and J 0 bases short, with 7 bases between. The CDR3 runs 16 residues. Germline V gene lookup returns CDR1 SGHRS and CDR2 YFSETQ. The CDR3 nucleotides are TGCGCCAGCAGCTTGGGGGCCAGCTCTGGGGCCAACGTCCTGACTTTC. This gives the protein CASSLGASSGANVLTF. Full variable domain (remainder filled in from reference TRBV5-1 and TRBJ2-6): KAGVTQTPRYLIKTRGQQVTLSCSPISGHRSVSWYQQTPGQGLQFLFEYFSETQRNKGNFPGRFSGRQFSNSRSEMNVSTLELGDSALYLCASSLGASSGANVLTFGAGSRLTVL.

This chain links TRBV15 with TRBJ2-7; D gene uncertain. The CDR3 contains 16 residues. Trimming shortened V by 0 bases and J by 3 bases, and 15 bases separated the two germline ends. The germline V gene has CDR1 LNHNV and CDR2 YYDKDF (reference sequence). The CDR3 sequence: CATSRDNLPVGYEQYF. CDR3 sequence (DNA): TGTGCCACCAGCAGAGATAATCTGCCGGTCGGCTACGAGCAGTACTTC. The variable domain in full, completed from reference TRBV15 and TRBJ2-7, reads DAMVIQNPRYQVTQFGKPVTLSCSQTLNHNVMYWYQQKSSQAPKLLFHYYDKDFNNEADTPDNFQSRRPNTSFCFLDIRSPGLGDTAMYLCATSRDNLPVGYEQYFGPGTRLTVT.

The J gene is TRBJ1-2, the V gene TRBV5-1; D not resolved. CDR3 length: 15 residues. V dropped 0 bases and J dropped 7 bases, with 16 bases sitting between them. CDR1 is SGHRS and CDR2 is YFSETQ in the germline V gene. The CDR3 DNA sequence: TGCGCCAGCAGCTTGGAGCAGCCGGAATCCTCTGGCTACACCTTC. Amino acids: CASSLEQPESSGYTF.

CDR3 coding DNA: TGCAGTGCTAGTGAGGAAAAACTGTTTTTT. This gives the protein CSASEEKLFF. The rearrangement uses TRBV20-1 and TRBJ1-4; no definite D call. This CDR3 is 10 amino acids long. Trimming removed 3 bases at V and 8 bases at J, with 4 bases between. The germline CDR1 and CDR2 sequences are DFQATT and SNEGSKA (reference sequence).

The V and J genes are TRBV6-4 and TRBJ1-5, with D hard to call. CDR3 length equals 10 residues. Trimming shortened V by 4 bases and J by 10 bases, and 5 bases separated the two germline ends. Germline V lookup: CDR1 MRHNA, CDR2 SNTAGT. The CDR3 region is CASSGGPQHF. The CDR3 DNA follows: TGTGCCAGCAGTGGGGGACCCCAGCATTTT.

The chain uses TRBV5-1 and TRBJ2-1; 10 positions agree with TRBD2. Germline CDR1 SGHRS, CDR2 YFSETQ. V was pared by 2 bases and J by 2 bases, with 13 bases of the junction left unmatched. The CDR3 length is 19 residues. The CDR3: CASSFGGLAVSTAYNEQFF. CDR3 bases: TGCGCCAGCAGCTTCGGAGGACTAGCGGTATCCACGGCCTACAATGAGCAGTTCTTC.